This record looks at one TCR beta chain sequence and its context. No cognate antigen has been identified for it. No much larger clonotype is one base removed from it; base qualities were not supplied. As encoded in the germline V gene, CDR1 is MGHDK while CDR2 is SYGVNS. Spanning cysteine to phenylalanine, the CDR3 consists of 17 amino acids. Only CDR3 DNA remains: 51 bases, in frame from the first base. Trimming removed 4 bases from V and 8 bases from J; the gene matches leave 13 bases unexplained. The data were obtained in a study of T cell changes during pregnancy in multiple sclerosis (dated by TCRdb to about 2019). As for the study more broadly: Changes in the T cell repertoire over the course of pregnancy were examined in this study in women with multiple sclerosis.

Receptors were amplified or captured by the immunoSEQ multiplex PCR assay. TCRdb limited this immuneACCESS table to in-frame rearrangements with V and J called. A share of clones is missing; checked studies link under half to unresolved V genes, and the rest is unexplained. This sample lists 40,000 to 50,000 clones; about 90% were detected once. Clones ranked in the top ten supply 0.37% of the sample. The chain couples TRBV25-1 to TRBJ1-4, with TRBD1 identical over 10 junction bases. The clonotype was recovered from a female donor in good health, enrolled as a control in a pregnancy study. Sequenced material: CD4+ T cells from peripheral blood mononuclear cells, taken in the second trimester of pregnancy. The CDR3 reads as follows: CASSGGVNADRGEKLFF. The nucleotide sequence is given as TGTGCCAGCAGTGGAGGGGTCAACGCGGACAGGGGGGAAAAACTGTTTTTT.